A single sample is the source of the 32 T cell receptor beta chains below, sequenced in a study of T cells after yellow fever vaccination. One entry per CDR3 protein results from TCRdb running MiXCR on the 5' RACE reads. Here the sample spans approximately 300,000 distinct CDR3 sequences, around 11% being singletons. Sequencing was performed on CD4+ T cells sorted from PBMCs, taken 45 days after the yellow fever booster vaccination. The receptors stem from a young man who received the YFV17D yellow fever vaccine.

This clonotype was seen a handful of times. This chain uses TRBV5-4 with TRBJ2-7; D gene unclear. The V gene's germline CDR1 is SGHNT and CDR2 YYREEE (reference sequence). CDR3 length: 14 amino acids. V shed 0 bases and J shed 7 bases, with 14 bases lying between them. Here the CDR3 DNA reads TGTGCCAGCAGCTTGGGAGACCGCTCTCGGGAGCAGTACGTC. It encodes CASSLGDRSREQYV.

This clonotype has at least ten counts. CDR3 bases: TGTGCCAGCAGTTCCCCCCGGGCCGTAAACATTCAGTACTTC. Translating gives CASSSPRAVNIQYF. The chain combines TRBV27 with TRBJ2-4; no clear D. The V and J ends lost 4 bases and 6 bases respectively, with 13 bases between them. The V gene's germline CDR1 is MNHEY and CDR2 SMNVEV (reference sequence). This CDR3 is built from 14 residues.

This clonotype has at least ten counts. The rearrangement uses TRBV5-4 and TRBJ2-3; 9 bases match TRBD2. The CDR3 contains 17 residues. The germline CDR1 and CDR2 sequences are SGHNT and YYREEE (reference sequence). V dropped 0 bases and J dropped 0; count of bases not matched to a gene: 5. This CDR3 is CASSLVGLAGSTDTQYF. In DNA, the CDR3 is TGTGCCAGCAGCTTGGTGGGCCTAGCGGGAAGCACAGATACGCAGTATTTT. Based on the CDR3 plus reference TRBV5-4 and TRBJ2-3, the full variable domain is ETGVTQSPTHLIKTRGQQVTLRCSSQSGHNTVSWYQQALGQGPQFIFQYYREEENGRGNFPPRFSGLQFPNYSSELNVNALELDDSALYLCASSLVGLAGSTDTQYFGPGTRLTVL.

The chain uses TRBV12-3 or TRBV12-4 and TRBJ2-6; 9 bases align to TRBD1. The CDR3 runs to 17 residues. V dropped 6 bases and J dropped 0; count of bases not matched to a gene: 6. The CDR3 loop reads CASSPGQGDSGANVLTF. CDR3 sequence (DNA): TGTGCCAGCAGCCCGGGACAGGGAGACTCTGGGGCCAACGTCCTGACTTTC.

The chain uses TRBV7-9 and TRBJ1-5, with D unclear. This CDR3 spans 15 amino acids. From germline, CDR1 is SEHNR and CDR2 FQNEAQ (reference sequence). The germline V and J ends were trimmed by 2 bases and 4 bases, with 12 bases remaining between them. The CDR3 spells CASSLRGSGNQPQHF. CDR3 in DNA: TGTGCCAGCAGCTTACGCGGGAGTGGAAATCAGCCCCAGCATTTT.

The chain combines TRBV5-6 with TRBJ1-5; D is possibly TRBD1 (5 bases). CDR1 is SGHDT, CDR2 YYEEEE, per germline. Trimming removed 0 bases from V and 1 base from J, with 17 bases in between. The CDR3 consists of 18 residues. The DNA for the CDR3 is TGTGCCAGCAGCTTGGCCACATTAAGGGGAGAAAGCAATCAGCCCCAGCATTTT. Amino acid sequence: CASSLATLRGESNQPQHF.

The sample holds a few counts of this clonotype. The chain is built from TRBV5-1 and TRBJ2-2; D is unresolved. Trimming took 1 base from V and 6 from J, leaving 10 bases between them. The germline CDR1 and CDR2 sequences are SGHRS and YFSETQ. This CDR3 comprises 14 residues. The CDR3 DNA reads TGCGCCAGCAGCTTGTCCGTAGGTGCCGGGGAGCTGTTTTTT. Its protein is CASSLSVGAGELFF. Looking up the rest from reference TRBV5-1 and TRBJ2-2 gives the full variable domain: KAGVTQTPRYLIKTRGQQVTLSCSPISGHRSVSWYQQTPGQGLQFLFEYFSETQRNKGNFPGRFSGRQFSNSRSEMNVSTLELGDSALYLCASSLSVGAGELFFGEGSRLTVL.

The CDR3 protein is CASSYGLAGADTQYF. In DNA form, the CDR3 reads TGTGCCAGCAGTTACGGACTAGCGGGGGCTGATACGCAGTATTTT. The chain combines TRBV6-2 or TRBV6-3 with TRBJ2-3; TRBD2 aligns across 13 bases. V lost 2 bases to trimming and J lost 6 bases; unmatched junction nucleotides: 2. The CDR3 consists of 15 residues. Germline loops: CDR1 MNHEY, CDR2 SVGEGT.

This clonotype was seen a handful of times. The chain has TRBV27 and TRBJ2-6; the D is unclear. Trimming left V 2 bases short and J 2 bases short, with 7 bases between. Germline V gene lookup returns CDR1 MNHEY and CDR2 SMNVEV (reference sequence). The CDR3 is made up of 15 amino acids. CDR3 sequence: CASSLRATGANVLTF. In DNA form, the CDR3 reads TGTGCCAGCAGTTTAAGGGCAACTGGGGCCAACGTCCTGACTTTC.

This clonotype was detected only a few times. The chain uses TRBV6-5 and TRBJ2-5; 10 nucleotides match TRBD2. Trimming took 1 base from V and 2 from J; bases not matched to a gene: 1. Germline V gene lookup returns CDR1 MNHEY and CDR2 SVGAGI. CDR3 length equals 15 residues. CDR3 residues: CASSYFSGGQETQYF. CDR3 sequence (DNA): TGTGCCAGCAGTTACTTTAGCGGGGGGCAAGAGACCCAGTACTTC.

The V call is TRBV15, the J call TRBJ2-2; no reliable D call. CDR3 length: 12 amino acids. Trimming took off 4 bases at V and 4 bases at J, with 4 bases between the two ends. The germline gives CDR1 LNHNV, CDR2 YYDKDF (reference sequence). The CDR3 nucleotides read TGTGCCACCAGCACCCTCACCGGGGAGCTGTTTTTT. Amino acid sequence: CATSTLTGELFF. Complete variable domain (other parts from reference TRBV15 and TRBJ2-2): DAMVIQNPRYQVTQFGKPVTLSCSQTLNHNVMYWYQQKSSQAPKLLFHYYDKDFNNEADTPDNFQSRRPNTSFCFLDIRSPGLGDTAMYLCATSTLTGELFFGEGSRLTVL.

The chain links TRBV6-5 to TRBJ2-3; a weak D match, TRBD2 (5 bases). Germline V gives CDR1 MNHEY, CDR2 SVGAGI. V shed 0 bases and J shed 1 base, with 11 bases lying between them. CDR3 length: 16 residues. The CDR3 DNA reads TGTGCCAGCAGTTACTCTGTGGTCGGGGGCACAGATACGCAGTATTTT. Protein: CASSYSVVGGTDTQYF.

Ten or more counts support this clonotype. Here the CDR3 DNA reads TGTGCCAGCAGCCAAGGGGGAAACACCATATATTTT. Protein product: CASSQGGNTIYF. The chain links TRBV3-1 to TRBJ1-3; D is undetermined. The CDR3 is 12 residues long. V lost 1 base and J 4 bases, leaving 2 bases between the germline ends. The V gene's germline CDR1 is LGHDT and CDR2 YNNKEL (reference sequence).

V gene TRBV11-2 combines with J gene TRBJ2-7, with a tentative D call TRBD1 (6 bases). This CDR3 is 14 amino acids long. V was trimmed by 6 bases and J by 1 base, leaving 13 bases between them. CDR1 SGHAT and CDR2 FQNNGV come from the germline V gene. The CDR3 loop is CASRLGGTSYEQYF. CDR3 coding DNA: TGTGCCAGCAGACTAGGGGGAACGTCCTACGAGCAGTACTTC.

V gene TRBV7-9 combines with J gene TRBJ2-3, with 7 bases matching TRBD1. The germline V gene has CDR1 SEHNR and CDR2 FQNEAQ (reference sequence). V lost 7 bases and J lost 3; bases outside the gene matches: 7. The CDR3 totals 14 residues. The CDR3 spells CASTFDRATDTQYF. The DNA of the CDR3 is TGTGCCAGCACCTTCGACAGGGCGACAGATACGCAGTATTTT. The whole variable domain, remainder taken from reference TRBV7-9 and TRBJ2-3, is DTGVSQNPRHKITKRGQNVTFRCDPISEHNRLYWYRQTLGQGPEFLTYFQNEAQLEKSRLLSDRFSAERPKGSFSTLEIQRTEQGDSAMYLCASTFDRATDTQYFGPGTRLTVL.

This clonotype was seen more than once but under ten times. The chain is built from TRBV9 and TRBJ1-6; possibly TRBD1 for D (5 bases). V was trimmed by 4 bases and J by 6 bases, leaving 14 bases between them. In germline, CDR1 is SGDLS, CDR2 YYNGEE. The CDR3 totals 15 residues. CDR3 bases: TGTGCCAGCAGCCGGGGGAGCCTGATTAATTCACCCCTCCACTTT. It yields the protein CASSRGSLINSPLHF. Full variable domain (missing parts from reference TRBV9 and TRBJ1-6): DSGVTQTPKHLITATGQRVTLRCSPRSGDLSVYWYQQSLDQGLQFLIQYYNGEERAKGNILERFSAQQFPDLHSELNLSSLELGDSALYFCASSRGSLINSPLHFGNGTRLTVT.

This clonotype was counted many times. This chain links TRBV12-3 or TRBV12-4 with TRBJ2-7; D tentatively reads TRBD1 or TRBD2 (6 bases each). V was clipped by 2 bases and J by 2 bases, with 7 bases between them. The CDR3 consists of 13 residues. CDR3 bases: TGTGCCAGCAGTTTAAGGGGGGCCTACGAGCAGTACTTC. Its translation: CASSLRGAYEQYF.

This clonotype came up a few times. J is TRBJ1-6 and V is TRBV4-1, with D possibly TRBD1 on 6 matching bases. Germline CDR1 reads MGHRA; CDR2 reads YSYEKL. The CDR3 runs to 14 residues. V shed 3 bases and J shed 7 bases, with 10 bases lying between them. The CDR3 protein is CASSQVDRNSPLHF. CDR3 in DNA: TGCGCCAGCAGCCAGGTCGACAGGAATTCACCCCTCCACTTT.

This clonotype has at least ten counts. This sequence joins TRBV6-1 and TRBJ1-2; D gene unclear. V lost 3 bases to trimming and J lost 4 bases, with 15 bases between them. Germline-derived CDR1 and CDR2 are MNHNS and SASEGT. This CDR3 is 15 amino acids long. The CDR3: CASSERWGAAYGYTF. The CDR3 coding sequence is TGTGCCAGCAGTGAGCGATGGGGTGCGGCCTATGGCTACACCTTC.

This clonotype showed up just a few times. This chain uses TRBV5-6 with TRBJ2-3, with 7 bases aligning to TRBD1. Germline V gene data show CDR1 as SGHDT and CDR2 as YYEEEE. Trimming at V came to 3 bases and at J to 2 bases, leaving 6 bases not matched to a gene. The CDR3 totals 15 residues. In DNA form, the CDR3 reads TGTGCCAGCAGCTACTCTGGGACAGTCACAGATACGCAGTATTTT. Translation gives CASSYSGTVTDTQYF. Full variable domain (rest looked up from reference TRBV5-6 and TRBJ2-3): DAGVTQSPTHLIKTRGQQVTLRCSPKSGHDTVSWYQQALGQGPQFIFQYYEEEERQRGNFPDRFSGHQFPNYSSELNVNALLLGDSALYLCASSYSGTVTDTQYFGPGTRLTVL.

V usage is TRBV20-1 and J usage is TRBJ2-2; D remains unclear. CDR3 length: 13 amino acids. The V end was cut by 3 bases, the J end by 4 bases, with 9 bases between. Germline-derived CDR1 and CDR2 are DFQATT and SNEGSKA (reference sequence). CDR3 nucleotide sequence: TGCAGTGCTAGTGACCCCCTCACCGGGGAGCTGTTTTTT. Encoded protein: CSASDPLTGELFF.

In this sample, this clonotype turned up a few times. In nucleotides, the CDR3 is TGCGCCAGCTTCTCGTCCCCTTCCACAGATACGCAGTATTTT. It is translated as CASFSSPSTDTQYF. The chain employs TRBV5-1 and TRBJ2-3, with D unresolved. The germline V gene encodes CDR1 SGHRS and CDR2 YFSETQ. V was trimmed by 7 bases and J by 2 bases, leaving 14 bases between them. The CDR3 totals 14 residues.

This clonotype was picked up many times. The J gene is TRBJ1-2, the V gene TRBV10-3; 7 bases are a match to TRBD1. After removal of 10 bases from V and 8 bases from J, the junction contained 13 bases not matched to a gene. The CDR3 is 13 amino acids. Germline-derived CDR1 and CDR2 are ENHRY and SYGVKD. The CDR3, as DNA: TGTGCCACTCACAGGGGTGCAGGGTCCGGCTACACCTTC. This translates into CATHRGAGSGYTF.

This clonotype has more than one count but fewer than ten. The chain joins TRBV7-9 to TRBJ2-3; weak D call: TRBD1 (6 bases). V was cut by 8 bases and J by 2 bases, with 11 bases left in between. Germline V lookup: CDR1 SEHNR, CDR2 FQNEAQ (reference sequence). The CDR3 length is 13 residues. The CDR3 sequence: CASDGQYTDTQYF. The CDR3 coding sequence is TGTGCCAGCGACGGACAGTACACAGATACGCAGTATTTT.

This clonotype was counted a few times. The rearrangement links TRBV3-1 to TRBJ1-2; D gene uncertain. CDR1 is LGHDT, CDR2 YNNKEL, per germline (reference sequence). The CDR3 has 15 residues. V lost 4 bases and J lost 3, with 15 bases in between. The CDR3 nucleotides are TGTGCCAGCAGCCCCCGATCGACTGTCTACTATGGCTACACCTTC. This sequence encodes CASSPRSTVYYGYTF.

The chain recombines TRBV10-2 with TRBJ1-2; D unclear. Germline V CDR1 and CDR2: WSHSY, SAAADI. Deletions cut 8 bases from V and 1 base from J, with 11 bases between. CDR3 length: 13 amino acids. CDR3 protein: CASLQSLNYGYTF. CDR3 nucleotide sequence: TGCGCCAGCTTGCAGTCTCTTAACTATGGCTACACCTTC.

To note about this clonotype: One base away lies a much larger clone, so this may be a sequencing read error. The rearrangement joins TRBV12-3 or TRBV12-4 to TRBJ2-3; no reliable D call. V shed 1 base and J shed 5 bases, with 7 bases lying between them. This CDR3 comprises 13 residues. CDR3 amino acids: CASSLGRIDTQYF. CDR3 bases: TGTGCCAGCAGTTTAGGGCGGATAGATACGCAGTATTTT.

V usage is TRBV27 and J usage is TRBJ1-5; D gene uncertain. The ends were cut back, 0 bases at V and 2 bases at J, with 14 bases in the middle. The CDR3 has 17 amino acids. CDR1 MNHEY and CDR2 SMNVEV come from the germline V gene (reference sequence). CDR3 amino acids: CASSLSASEFGNQPQHF. In nucleotides, the CDR3 is TGTGCCAGCAGTTTATCGGCGTCGGAATTTGGCAATCAGCCCCAGCATTTT.

This clonotype was seen only a few times. The chain combines TRBV29-1 with TRBJ1-2, with TRBD1 matching over 7 bases. J gave up 0 bases and V 6 bases, and 4 bases lay outside the gene matches. CDR3 length: 13 amino acids. CDR1 and CDR2 from the germline V gene are SQVTM and ANQGSEA. CDR3: CSVRDRANYGYTF. CDR3 coding DNA: TGCAGCGTCAGGGACAGAGCTAACTATGGCTACACCTTC.

This clonotype was seen at least ten times. J is TRBJ2-7 and V is TRBV20-1, with TRBD1 as a possible D gene (5 bases). V was shortened by 4 bases and J by 6 bases, with 19 bases between the two germline ends. The germline V gene encodes CDR1 DFQATT and CDR2 SNEGSKA (reference sequence). The CDR3 extends over 14 amino acids. The CDR3 DNA reads TGCAGTGCTATAACAGGTCCGCTTTCGGGCGAGCAGTACGTC. This gives the protein CSAITGPLSGEQYV.

This clonotype came up a few times. The genes are TRBV12-3 or TRBV12-4 and TRBJ2-5; 8 bases match TRBD2. The CDR3 runs to 14 residues. Trimming at V came to 6 bases and at J to 4 bases, leaving 7 bases not matched to a gene. The CDR3 coding sequence is TGTGCCAGCAGGCGGGGGGCAGTAGGAGAGACCCAGTACTTC. It yields the protein CASRRGAVGETQYF.

In its sample, this clonotype was seen a few times. The chain combines TRBV4-2 with TRBJ1-2; unclear D gene. Trimming cost V 0 bases and J 3 bases, with 11 bases left between them. The CDR3 has 15 residues. CDR1 and CDR2 (germline): LGHNA, YNFKEQ. CDR3 amino acids: CASSQEAGRDYGYTF. CDR3 sequence (DNA): TGTGCCAGCAGCCAAGAGGCAGGTCGGGACTATGGCTACACCTTC.